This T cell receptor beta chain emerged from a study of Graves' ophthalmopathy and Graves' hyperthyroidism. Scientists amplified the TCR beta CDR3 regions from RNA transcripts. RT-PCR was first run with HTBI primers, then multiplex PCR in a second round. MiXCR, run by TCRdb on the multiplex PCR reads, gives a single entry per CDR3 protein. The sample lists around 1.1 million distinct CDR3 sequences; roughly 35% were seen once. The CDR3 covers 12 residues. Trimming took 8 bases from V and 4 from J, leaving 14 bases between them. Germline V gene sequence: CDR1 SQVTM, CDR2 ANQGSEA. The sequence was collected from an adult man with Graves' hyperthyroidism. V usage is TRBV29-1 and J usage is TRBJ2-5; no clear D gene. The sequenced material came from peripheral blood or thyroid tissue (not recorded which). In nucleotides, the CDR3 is TGCAGCACCGGTGGGGTTGGAGAGACCCAGTACTTC. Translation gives CSTGGVGETQYF.